A selection of T cell receptor beta chains follows, all from one sample in a study of blood T cells in healthy people across ages. TCRdb redid the calling of the 5' RACE reads with MiXCR, one entry per CDR3 protein. The sample comprises roughly 500,000 distinct CDR3 sequences, 24% of which are singletons, and less than 9% rests with the top ten. This same sample was also part of a study on T cells of mothers and their children.

The sequenced material came from blood. These receptors were taken from a boy aged 5-17 years in good health. Both conserved end residues are trimmed from each CDR3.

V: TRBV6-5; CDR3: ASSYHTGTGEWANTEAF
V: TRBV20-1; CDR3: SAFAGGNTEAF
V: TRBV2; CDR3: ASSEREPSYNEQF
V: TRBV20-1; CDR3: SAISGSSAKNIQY
V: TRBV20-1; CDR3: SASLSNYEQY
V: TRBV7-2; CDR3: ASSILADTQY
V: TRBV9; CDR3: ASSADSGITYERY
V: TRBV7-3; CDR3: ASSLKRESTDTQY
V: TRBV7-9; CDR3: ASSLQGARNTEAF
V: TRBV14; CDR3: ASSPLSSTDTQY
V: TRBV24-1; CDR3: ATSDPRTASEAF
V: TRBV29-1; CDR3: SVEGGRPLAGRNNEQF
V: TRBV18; CDR3: ASSPPYPGGGYT
V: TRBV7-2; CDR3: ASSLHEGNTEAF
V: TRBV2; CDR3: ASSAPQPGPYTQY
V: TRBV4-3; CDR3: ASSQDPGDREKLF
V: TRBV7-2; CDR3: ASSLGRTQY
V: TRBV14; CDR3: ASSQIYTGELF
V: TRBV6-8; CDR3: ASSYSTGLTGGPSTDTQY
V: TRBV28; CDR3: ASSTTGPGGGGQETQY
V: TRBV20-1; CDR3: SARDVGSLNEQF
V: TRBV29-1; CDR3: SAGQVGNTIY
V: TRBV4-3; CDR3: ASSQDVRPGRGGEKLF
V: TRBV2; CDR3: ASSGRTGGETQY
V: TRBV7-6; CDR3: ASSLEAGVPYEQY
V: TRBV6-6; CDR3: ASTDPRETGELF
V: TRBV10-1; CDR3: ASSATTYEQY
V: TRBV13; CDR3: ASSLTPAGVLNEQF
V: TRBV20-1; CDR3: SAGGRGGSETQY
V: TRBV7-2; CDR3: ASSPGAHTQY
V: TRBV9; CDR3: ASSVEKGVPYNYGYT
V: TRBV6-5; CDR3: ASTSGRAVDEQF
V: TRBV5-1; CDR3: ASSLEDFSYEQY
V: TRBV28; CDR3: ASSYIADIAKNIQY
V: TRBV6-2/TRBV6-3; CDR3: ASRVAGTYNEQF
V: TRBV4-1; CDR3: ASSQVPAASGTQY
V: TRBV12-3/TRBV12-4; CDR3: ASSLGGGRAETQY
V: TRBV4-3; CDR3: ASSQALHAGTYEQY
V: TRBV28; CDR3: ASSFPSTGVNTEAF
V: TRBV5-1; CDR3: ACRGNLVNTEAF
V: TRBV5-1; CDR3: ASRTAGGNTIY
V: TRBV7-3; CDR3: ASSPSSGRAKGEQF
V: TRBV11-1; CDR3: ASSRGTSGRQETQY
V: TRBV7-9; CDR3: ASSLAESVPVGELF
V: TRBV12-3/TRBV12-4; CDR3: ASSFGEYEQY